Each of the 2 T cell receptor beta chains below was sequenced from the same sample in a study of control samples from healthy donors and cancer patients. Repertoires were generated with immunoSEQ multiplex PCR, while TCRdb's copy carries only in-frame clones and drops some. The sample lists 200,000 to 250,000 clones, 85% to 95% seen once, with about 1.6% in the top ten. Material for sequencing was blood. The receptors here all came from a man aged 50-60 years in good health.

The chain employs TRBV19 and TRBJ1-6; D unclear. The V and J ends lost 6 bases and 4 bases respectively, with 13 bases between them. The length of the CDR3 is 15 residues. Germline V gene sequence: CDR1 LNHDA, CDR2 SQIVND (reference sequence). The CDR3 loop reads CASSVQESYNSPLHF. The CDR3 DNA reads TGTGCCAGTAGCGTCCAGGAGTCGTATAATTCACCCCTCCACTTT.

This chain uses TRBV24-1 with TRBJ1-1; D gene unclear. The V gene's germline CDR1 is KGHDR and CDR2 SFDVKD. Trimming took off 7 bases at V and 0 bases at J, with 8 bases between the two ends. CDR3 length: 13 residues. As DNA, the CDR3 is TGTGCCACCAGCAAACAGATGAACACTGAAGCTTTCTTT. This gives the protein CATSKQMNTEAFF.